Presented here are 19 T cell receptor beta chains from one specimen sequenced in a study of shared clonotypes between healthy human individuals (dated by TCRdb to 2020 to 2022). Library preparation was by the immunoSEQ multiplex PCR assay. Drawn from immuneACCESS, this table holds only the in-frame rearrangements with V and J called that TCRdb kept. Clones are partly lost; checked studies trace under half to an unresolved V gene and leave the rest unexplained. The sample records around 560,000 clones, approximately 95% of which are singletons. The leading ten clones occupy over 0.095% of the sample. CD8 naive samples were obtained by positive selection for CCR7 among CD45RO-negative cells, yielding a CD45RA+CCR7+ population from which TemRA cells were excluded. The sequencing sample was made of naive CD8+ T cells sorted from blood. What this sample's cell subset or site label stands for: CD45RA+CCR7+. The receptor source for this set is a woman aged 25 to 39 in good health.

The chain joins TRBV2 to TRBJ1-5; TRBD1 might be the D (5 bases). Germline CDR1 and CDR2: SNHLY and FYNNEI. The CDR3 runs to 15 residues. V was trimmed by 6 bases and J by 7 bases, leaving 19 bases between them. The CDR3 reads CASSRDGGSGQPQHF. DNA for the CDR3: TGTGCCAGCAGCCGAGATGGGGGTTCGGGACAGCCCCAGCATTTT.

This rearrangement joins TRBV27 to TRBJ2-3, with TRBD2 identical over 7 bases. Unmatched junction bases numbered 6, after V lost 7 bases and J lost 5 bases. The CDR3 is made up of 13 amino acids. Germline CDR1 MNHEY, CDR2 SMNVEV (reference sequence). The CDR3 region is CASTGGGGDTQYF. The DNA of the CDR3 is TGTGCCAGCACGGGCGGCGGGGGAGATACGCAGTATTTT.

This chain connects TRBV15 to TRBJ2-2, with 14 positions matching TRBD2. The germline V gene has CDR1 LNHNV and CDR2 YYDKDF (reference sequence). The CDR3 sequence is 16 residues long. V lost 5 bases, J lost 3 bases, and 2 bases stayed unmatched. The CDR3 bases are TGTGCCACCAGCGTGGGACTAGCGGGAGACACCGGGGAGCTGTTTTTT. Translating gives CATSVGLAGDTGELFF.

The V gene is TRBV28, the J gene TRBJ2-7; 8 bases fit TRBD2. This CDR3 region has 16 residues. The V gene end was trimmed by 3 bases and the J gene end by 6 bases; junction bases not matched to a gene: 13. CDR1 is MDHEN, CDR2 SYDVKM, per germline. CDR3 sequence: CASSFEREGVLGEQYF. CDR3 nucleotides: TGTGCCAGCAGTTTTGAACGGGAGGGGGTTTTGGGCGAGCAGTACTTC.

The chain's CDR3 is CATGGGTQETQYF. Here the CDR3 DNA reads TGTGCCACCGGGGGGGGGACCCAAGAGACCCAGTACTTC. The rearrangement joins TRBV27 to TRBJ2-5; 8 bases line up with TRBD2. The V and J ends lost 10 bases and 1 base, in that order; junction bases with no gene match: 5. The CDR3 is 13 amino acids. Germline CDR1 reads MNHEY; CDR2 reads SMNVEV (reference sequence).

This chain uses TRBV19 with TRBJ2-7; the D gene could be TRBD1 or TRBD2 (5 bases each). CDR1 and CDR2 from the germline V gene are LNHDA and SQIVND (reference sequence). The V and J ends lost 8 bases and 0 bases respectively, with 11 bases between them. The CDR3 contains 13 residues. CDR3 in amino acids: CASGTSSSYEQYF. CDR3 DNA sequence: TGTGCCAGTGGGACCTCGAGCTCCTACGAGCAGTACTTC.

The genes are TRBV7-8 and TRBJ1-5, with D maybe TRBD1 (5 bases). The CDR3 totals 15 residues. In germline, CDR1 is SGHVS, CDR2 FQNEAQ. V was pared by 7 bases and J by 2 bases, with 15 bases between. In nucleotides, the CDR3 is TGTGCCAGCACCATGGGGGGGGACGGCAATCAGCCCCAGCATTTT. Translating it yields CASTMGGDGNQPQHF.

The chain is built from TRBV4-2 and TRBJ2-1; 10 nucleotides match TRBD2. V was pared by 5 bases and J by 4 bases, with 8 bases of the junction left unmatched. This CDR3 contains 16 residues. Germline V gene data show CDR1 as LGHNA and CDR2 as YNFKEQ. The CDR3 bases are TGTGCCAGCAGCTTCCTAGCGGGAGACGAGTACAATGAGCAGTTCTTC. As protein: CASSFLAGDEYNEQFF.

This chain's CDR3 is CASSPGTGVMNEQFF. CDR3 DNA sequence: TGTGCCAGCAGCCCCGGGACAGGGGTTATGAATGAGCAGTTCTTC. The chain links TRBV6-5 to TRBJ2-1, with 10 bases fitting TRBD1. Trimming at V came to 6 bases and at J to 7 bases, leaving 9 bases not matched to a gene. Per germline, CDR1 MNHEY and CDR2 SVGAGI. The CDR3 is 15 residues long.

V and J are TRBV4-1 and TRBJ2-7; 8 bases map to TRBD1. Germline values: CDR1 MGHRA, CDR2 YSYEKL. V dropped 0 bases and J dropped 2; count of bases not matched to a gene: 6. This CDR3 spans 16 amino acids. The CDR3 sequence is CASSQDGGQATYEQYF. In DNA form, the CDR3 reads TGCGCCAGCAGCCAAGATGGGGGACAGGCCACCTACGAGCAGTACTTC.

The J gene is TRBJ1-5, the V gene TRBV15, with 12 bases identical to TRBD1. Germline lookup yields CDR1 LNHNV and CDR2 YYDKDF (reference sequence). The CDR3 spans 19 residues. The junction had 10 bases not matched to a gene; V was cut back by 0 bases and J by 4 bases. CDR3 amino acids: CATSRDLQPGQGANQPQHF. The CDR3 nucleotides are TGTGCCACCAGCAGAGATCTACAACCGGGACAGGGGGCGAATCAGCCCCAGCATTTT.

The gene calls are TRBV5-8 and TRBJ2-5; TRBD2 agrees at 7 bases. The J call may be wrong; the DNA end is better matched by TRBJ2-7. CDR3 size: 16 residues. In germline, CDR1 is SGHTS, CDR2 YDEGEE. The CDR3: CASSTLSGTFKYEQYF. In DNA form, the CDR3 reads TGTGCCAGCAGCACCTTAAGCGGGACCTTTAAGTACGAGCAGTACTTC.

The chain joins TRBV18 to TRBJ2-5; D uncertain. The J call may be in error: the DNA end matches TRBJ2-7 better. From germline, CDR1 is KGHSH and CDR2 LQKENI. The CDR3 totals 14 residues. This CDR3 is CASSPSGSGNEQYF. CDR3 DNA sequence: TGTGCCAGCTCACCCTCAGGTTCGGGCAACGAGCAGTACTTC.

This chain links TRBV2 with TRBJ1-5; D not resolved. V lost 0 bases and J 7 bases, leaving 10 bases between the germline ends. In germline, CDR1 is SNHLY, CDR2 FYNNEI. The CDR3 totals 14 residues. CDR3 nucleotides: TGTGCCAGCAGTGAAGCGGGCCCGAGGCAGCCCCAGCATTTT. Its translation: CASSEAGPRQPQHF. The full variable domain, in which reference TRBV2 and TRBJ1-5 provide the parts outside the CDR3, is EPEVTQTPSHQVTQMGQEVILRCVPISNHLYFYWYRQILGQKVEFLVSFYNNEISEKSEIFDDQFSVERPDGSNFTLKIRSTKLEDSAMYFCASSEAGPRQPQHFGDGTRLSIL.

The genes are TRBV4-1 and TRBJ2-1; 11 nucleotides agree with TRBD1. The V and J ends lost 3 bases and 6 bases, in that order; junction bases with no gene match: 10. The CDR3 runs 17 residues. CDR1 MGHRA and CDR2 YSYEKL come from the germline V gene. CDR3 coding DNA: TGCGCCAGCAGCCACCCAGACGGGACAGGGGGGCTCAATGAGCAGTTCTTC. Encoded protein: CASSHPDGTGGLNEQFF.

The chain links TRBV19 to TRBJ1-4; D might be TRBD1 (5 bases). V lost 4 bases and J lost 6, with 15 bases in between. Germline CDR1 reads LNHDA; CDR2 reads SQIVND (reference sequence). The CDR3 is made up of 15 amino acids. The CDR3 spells CASSTPGAMDEKLFF. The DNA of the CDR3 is TGTGCCAGTAGTACCCCTGGGGCGATGGATGAAAAACTGTTTTTT.

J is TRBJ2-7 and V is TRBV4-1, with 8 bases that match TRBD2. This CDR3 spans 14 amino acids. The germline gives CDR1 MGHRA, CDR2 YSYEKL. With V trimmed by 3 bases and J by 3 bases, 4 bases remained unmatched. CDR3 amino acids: CASSQGTRGYEQYF. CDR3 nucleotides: TGCGCCAGCAGCCAGGGGACTAGAGGCTACGAGCAGTACTTC.

The CDR3 protein is CASSLSGGTGRSYEQYF. In DNA, the CDR3 is TGTGCCAGCAGCTTATCAGGTGGGACAGGGAGGTCCTACGAGCAGTACTTC. This sequence joins TRBV7-9 and TRBJ2-7; TRBD1 matches at 9 bases. The germline gives CDR1 SEHNR, CDR2 FQNEAQ (reference sequence). V was pared by 2 bases and J by 1 base, with 9 bases of the junction left unmatched. This CDR3 comprises 17 residues.

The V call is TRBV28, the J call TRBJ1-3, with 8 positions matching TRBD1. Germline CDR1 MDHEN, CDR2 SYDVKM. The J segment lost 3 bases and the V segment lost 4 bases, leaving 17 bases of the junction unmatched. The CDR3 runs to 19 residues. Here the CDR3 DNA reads TGTGCCAGCAGTTCCCACACACTTACCAGGGGGCTGGTTGGAAACACCATATATTTT. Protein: CASSSHTLTRGLVGNTIYF.